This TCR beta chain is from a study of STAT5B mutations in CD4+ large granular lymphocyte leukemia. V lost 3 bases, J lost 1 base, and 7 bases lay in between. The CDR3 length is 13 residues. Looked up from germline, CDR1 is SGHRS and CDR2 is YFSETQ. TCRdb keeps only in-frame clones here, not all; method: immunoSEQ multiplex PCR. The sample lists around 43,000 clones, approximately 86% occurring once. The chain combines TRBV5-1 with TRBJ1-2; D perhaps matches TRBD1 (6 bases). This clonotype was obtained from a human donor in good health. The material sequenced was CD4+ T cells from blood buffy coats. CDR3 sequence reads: CASSWDINYGYTF. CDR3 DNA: TGCGCCAGCAGCTGGGACATTAACTATGGCTACACCTTC. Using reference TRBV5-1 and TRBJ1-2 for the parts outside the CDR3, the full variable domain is KAGVTQTPRYLIKTRGQQVTLSCSPISGHRSVSWYQQTPGQGLQFLFEYFSETQRNKGNFPGRFSGRQFSNSRSEMNVSTLELGDSALYLCASSWDINYGYTFGSGTRLTVV.